Listed below are T cell receptor beta chains from one sample, sequenced in a study of cytomegalovirus exposure and HLA in healthy donors. Assay used: immunoSEQ multiplex PCR; TCRdb lists only in-frame clones, some missing. This sample has fewer than 150,000 clones, with 75% to 85% found just once. Sample: PBMCs. All receptors come from a man aged 35 to 55 in good health and CMV-seronegative. Both conserved end residues are part of each CDR3. The order of the fields is V gene, J gene, D gene, clone size, CDR3 protein, CDR3 DNA. The D gene is left open where the match is weak. Clone size is stated in some rows and not others, as once, few, many or a class when expanded.

TRBV6-5	TRBJ1-1	.	.	CASSYNRGAIGTEAFF	TGTGCCAGCAGTTACAATCGGGGGGCGATCGGCACTGAAGCTTTCTTT
TRBV18	TRBJ1-1	.	once	CASSPSGGARGTEAFF	TGTGCCAGCTCACCGTCGGGGGGGGCGAGGGGCACTGAAGCTTTCTTT
TRBV30	TRBJ1-1	.	.	CAWSATGNTEAFF	TGTGCCTGGAGTGCGACAGGGAACACTGAAGCTTTCTTT
TRBV2	TRBJ2-1	TRBD1	.	CASSEKGATSSYNEQFF	TGTGCCAGCAGTGAAAAGGGGGCAACCTCAAGCTACAATGAGCAGTTCTTC
TRBV5-6	TRBJ2-2	.	.	CASSLGLTNTGELFF	TGTGCCAGCAGCTTGGGACTAACGAACACCGGGGAGCTGTTTTTT
TRBV4-1	TRBJ2-6	TRBD1	few	CASSPGQVASGANVLTF	TGCGCCAGCAGCCCCGGACAGGTTGCCTCTGGGGCCAACGTCCTGACTTTC
TRBV9	TRBJ2-1	TRBD2	.	CASSVSGGIYNEQFF	TGTGCCAGCAGCGTTAGCGGGGGGATCTACAATGAGCAGTTCTTC
TRBV14	TRBJ2-1	TRBD2	.	CASSPSRAGGPNEQFF	TGTGCCAGCAGCCCCTCGCGAGCGGGGGGGCCCAATGAGCAGTTCTTC
TRBV28	TRBJ2-2	TRBD1	.	CASSLSGGTGELFF	TGTGCCAGCAGTTTATCAGGGGGCACCGGGGAGCTGTTTTTT
TRBV28	TRBJ1-2	.	once	CASSVREGAGTGYGYTF	TGTGCCAGCAGTGTTAGGGAAGGGGCAGGGACTGGCTATGGCTACACCTTC
TRBV5-1	TRBJ2-7	.	.	CASSEGARGTRTYEQYF	TGCGCCAGCAGCGAGGGGGCCCGGGGGACTAGAACCTACGAGCAGTACTTC
TRBV6-5	TRBJ2-7	.	.	CASKERRGTYEQYF	TGTGCCAGCAAAGAACGACGCGGAACGTACGAGCAGTACTTC
TRBV5-1	TRBJ2-1	TRBD2	.	CASSLGLARAGAYNEQFF	TGCGCCAGCAGCTTGGGCCTCGCTCGGGCGGGGGCCTACAATGAGCAGTTCTTC
TRBV7-9	TRBJ1-2	.	.	CASSFPDSYGYTF	TGTGCCAGCAGCTTCCCGGACAGCTATGGCTACACCTTC
TRBV12-5	TRBJ2-7	TRBD2	.	CASSPGLAGPSLVEQYF	TGTGCTAGCAGTCCCGGGCTAGCGGGTCCTAGCTTAGTCGAGCAGTACTTC
TRBV28	TRBJ2-7	TRBD1	.	CANSPPNRGQGEQYF	TGTGCCAACAGCCCGCCTAACAGGGGGCAGGGCGAGCAGTACTTC
TRBV9	TRBJ2-3	TRBD2	.	CASSVPTSGLGADTQYF	TGTGCCAGCAGCGTCCCAACTAGCGGGCTAGGTGCAGATACGCAGTATTTT